One TCR beta chain is described in this entry. Profiling relied on immunoSEQ multiplex PCR, and the TCRdb table lists in-frame clones only, not all of them. The sample has some 150,000 clones, roughly nine tenths seen once. Unmatched junction bases numbered 3, after V lost 8 bases and J lost 2 bases. This CDR3 contains 12 residues. The entry originates in a study of control samples from healthy donors and cancer patients. The source is a woman in her twenties or thirties in good health. Sequencing input: blood. J is TRBJ2-7 and V is TRBV12-3 or TRBV12-4, with TRBD1 identical over 7 bases. The CDR3, as DNA: TGTGCCAGCCGACAGGGTGCCTACGAGCAGTACTTC. It yields the protein CASRQGAYEQYF.